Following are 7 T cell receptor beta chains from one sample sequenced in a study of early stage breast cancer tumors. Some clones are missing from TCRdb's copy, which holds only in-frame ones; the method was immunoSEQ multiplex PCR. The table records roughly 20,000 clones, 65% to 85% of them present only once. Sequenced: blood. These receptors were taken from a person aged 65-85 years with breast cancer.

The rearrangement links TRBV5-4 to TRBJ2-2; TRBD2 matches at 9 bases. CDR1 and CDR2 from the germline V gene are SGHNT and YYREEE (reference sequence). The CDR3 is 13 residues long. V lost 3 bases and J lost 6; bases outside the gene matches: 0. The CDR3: CASSWTSAGELFF. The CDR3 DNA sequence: TGTGCCAGCAGCTGGACTAGCGCCGGGGAGCTGTTTTTT.

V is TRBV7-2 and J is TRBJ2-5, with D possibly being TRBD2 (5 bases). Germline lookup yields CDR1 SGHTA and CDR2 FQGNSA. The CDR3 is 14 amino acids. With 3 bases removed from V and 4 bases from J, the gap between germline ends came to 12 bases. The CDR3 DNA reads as TGTGCCAGCAGCTTCGGGGTCCCGACAGAGACCCAGTACTTC. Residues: CASSFGVPTETQYF.

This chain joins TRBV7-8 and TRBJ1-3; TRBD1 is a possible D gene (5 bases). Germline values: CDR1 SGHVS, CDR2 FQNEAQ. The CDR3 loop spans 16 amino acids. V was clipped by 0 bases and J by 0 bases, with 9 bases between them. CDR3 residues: CASSLAGHNSGNTIYF. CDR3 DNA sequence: TGTGCCAGCAGCTTAGCCGGACATAACTCTGGAAACACCATATATTTT.

The CDR3 reads CAIKNAGGSVDTQYF. CDR3 nucleotide sequence: TGTGCCATCAAGAATGCGGGGGGCTCGGTAGATACGCAGTATTTT. The rearrangement links TRBV10-3 to TRBJ2-3, with 8 bases matching TRBD2. The length of the CDR3 is 15 residues. Germline CDR1 reads ENHRY; CDR2 reads SYGVKD. J was trimmed by 5 bases and V by 7 bases; bases with no gene match: 11.

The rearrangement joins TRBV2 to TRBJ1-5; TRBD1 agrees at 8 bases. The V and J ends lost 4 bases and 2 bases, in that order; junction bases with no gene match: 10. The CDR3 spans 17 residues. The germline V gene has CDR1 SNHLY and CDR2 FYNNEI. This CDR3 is CASSVQGARMGNQPQHF. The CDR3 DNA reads TGTGCCAGCAGTGTCCAGGGGGCGAGAATGGGCAATCAGCCCCAGCATTTT.

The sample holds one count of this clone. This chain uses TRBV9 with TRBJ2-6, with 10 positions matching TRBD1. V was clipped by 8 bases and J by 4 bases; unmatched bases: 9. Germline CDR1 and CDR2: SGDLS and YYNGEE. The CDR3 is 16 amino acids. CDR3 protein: CARTSTGGMGANVLTF. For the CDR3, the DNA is TGTGCCAGGACTTCGACAGGGGGCATGGGGGCCAACGTCCTGACTTTC. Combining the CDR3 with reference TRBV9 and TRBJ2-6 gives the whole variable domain DSGVTQTPKHLITATGQRVTLRCSPRSGDLSVYWYQQSLDQGLQFLIQYYNGEERAKGNILERFSAQQFPDLHSELNLSSLELGDSALYFCARTSTGGMGANVLTFGAGSRLTVL.

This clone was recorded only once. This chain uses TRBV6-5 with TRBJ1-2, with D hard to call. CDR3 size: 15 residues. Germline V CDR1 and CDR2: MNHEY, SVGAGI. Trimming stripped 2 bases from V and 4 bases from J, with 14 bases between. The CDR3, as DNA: TGTGCCAGCAGTTACGAGGCGGACTCTGTCTATGGCTACACCTTC. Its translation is CASSYEADSVYGYTF.